This T cell receptor (beta chain) was sequenced during a study of T cell responses to AZD1222 COVID-19 vaccine. Assay: immunoSEQ multiplex PCR; the TCRdb copy retains only in-frame clones and omits some. The sample contains roughly 93,000 clones, approximately 86% of which appear only once. Turning to this clone: Its antigen is undetermined.

Findings and caveats of the study: Among those given AZD1222, only 5 to 7 were seropositive at baseline. Clonal diversity was possibly underestimated, and the donors were mostly white British, with more females. When two AZD1222 doses had been given, Spike-specific TCR breadth and depth rose.

This TCR was recovered from an adult in good health. Sequences were derived from peripheral blood, sampled on day 0 of AZD1222 vaccination.

CDR3 sequence reads: CASSLGLAGQSSYEQYF. The CDR3 nucleotides read TGTGCCAGCAGCTTAGGGCTAGCGGGCCAGAGCTCCTACGAGCAGTACTTC. The chain joins TRBV5-6 to TRBJ2-7; TRBD2 matches 8 bases. The V segment lost 2 bases and the J segment 0 bases; nucleotides outside the gene matches: 10. The CDR3 length is 17 residues. From germline, CDR1 is SGHDT and CDR2 YYEEEE.